A selection of T cell receptor beta chains follows, all from one sample in a study of T cells in Graves' hyperthyroidism and ophthalmopathy. TCRdb re-called the multiplex PCR reads through MiXCR, storing one row per CDR3 protein. The sample lists fewer than 800,000 distinct CDR3 sequences; around 15% were seen once. Sample: blood. All receptors come from a man younger than 35 with Graves' hyperthyroidism. Both conserved end residues are part of each CDR3. A D gene is named only where the DNA matches it firmly. Size is omitted from some rows. Given values are once, few, many or a class for expanded clones.

J gene | V gene | D gene | CDR3 length | clone size | CDR3 DNA | CDR3 protein
TRBJ2-5 | TRBV9 | TRBD2 | 14 | many | TGTGCCAGCTCTTCACTAGCGGGAGCAGAGACCCAGTACTTC | CASSSLAGAETQYF
TRBJ2-5 | TRBV20-1 | . | 12 | many | TGCAGTGCGGTTCGGGAGTGGGCGACCCAGTACTTC | CSAVREWATQYF
TRBJ2-1 | TRBV7-8 | . | 13 | many | TGTGCCAGCAGCTTCGACAGCTACAATGAGCAGTTCTTC | CASSFDSYNEQFF
TRBJ2-1 | TRBV20-1 | TRBD2 | 15 | many | TGCAGTGCTGAAACGGGAGGGCCGGCCTACAATGAGCAGTTCTTC | CSAETGGPAYNEQFF
TRBJ2-1 | TRBV4-1 | TRBD2 | 19 | . | TGCGCCAGCAGCCACAGGATGGGATCGACTAGCGGGACTATCAATGAGCAGTTCTTC | CASSHRMGSTSGTINEQFF
TRBJ2-1 | TRBV9 | TRBD2 | 15 | . | TGTGCCAGCAGCGGGGCAAGCGGGGACTACAATGAGCAGTTCTTC | CASSGASGDYNEQFF
TRBJ1-6 | TRBV7-6 | . | 14 | few | TGTGCCAGCAGCTTAGCGTCGGGGAACTCACCCCTCCACTTT | CASSLASGNSPLHF
TRBJ2-2 | TRBV6-1 | TRBD2 | 18 | few | TGTGCCAGCAGCGGACTAGCGGGAGGGCCTCGGATTGCCGGGGAGCTGTTTTTT | CASSGLAGGPRIAGELFF
TRBJ2-7 | TRBV2 | . | 15 | many | TGTGCCACCCTCCCCCCGGGAACTTCTCTTAATGAGCAGTACTTC | CATLPPGTSLNEQYF
TRBJ2-1 | TRBV19 | . | 12 | . | TGTGCCAGTAGTATTGGTGATACTGAGCAGTTCTTC | CASSIGDTEQFF
TRBJ1-1 | TRBV19 | . | 13 | . | TGTGCCAGTAGTATACATGGAGAGACTGAAGCTTTCTTT | CASSIHGETEAFF
TRBJ2-6 | TRBV3-1 | . | 15 | few | TGTGCCAGCACTTTCCTGGGGGGTGGGGCCAACGTCCTGACTTTC | CASTFLGGGANVLTF
TRBJ2-1 | TRBV6-2/TRBV6-3 | . | 13 | many | TGTGCCAGCAGCATACTAGAGTACAATGAGCAGTTCTTC | CASSILEYNEQFF
TRBJ2-2 | TRBV20-1 | . | 15 | many | TGCAGTGCTAGAGCTACTTTGAGGGGGACCGGGGAGCTGTTTTTT | CSARATLRGTGELFF
TRBJ2-2 | TRBV5-1 | TRBD2 | 15 | . | TGCGCCAGCAGCGGGGGGACTAGCGACACCGGGGAGCTGTTTTTT | CASSGGTSDTGELFF
TRBJ2-1 | TRBV5-5 | . | 13 | few | TGTGCCAGCAGCTTGGGCTTTATAAGAGAGCAGTTCTTC | CASSLGFIREQFF